At least ten counts were recorded for the clone carrying this TCR beta chain. What it binds is not known. This library used approximately 390 ng RNA and molecular barcoded adaptors spanning alpha/delta and beta/gamma chains. One entry per CDR3 protein, called by TCRdb with MiXCR from the reads. Of some 46,000 distinct CDR3 sequences detected, about 12% appear once; the ten largest clones hold roughly 15%. At the time of active disease, bone marrow was collected from every patient. This sample stems from a study of read filtering for tumor transcriptome and immune sequencing. Study in general: Transcriptome libraries were built from DNase-treated RNA. General study points: In IR-seq, single-read clonotypes were around four fifths of clonotypes but approximately 3.5% of reads.

What was sequenced was a population of CD138-negative cells sorted from bone marrow. This clonotype was obtained from a donor aged 40 or over with multiple myeloma.

The CDR3 DNA is TGTGCCAGCAGCTTAGTTGGAACCACAGATACGCAGTATTTT. Translated, it gives CASSLVGTTDTQYF. This chain connects TRBV7-3 to TRBJ2-3; no firm D call. The CDR3 is 14 residues long. V lost 2 bases and J 2 bases, leaving 8 bases between the germline ends. Germline V lookup: CDR1 SGHTA, CDR2 FQGTGA.